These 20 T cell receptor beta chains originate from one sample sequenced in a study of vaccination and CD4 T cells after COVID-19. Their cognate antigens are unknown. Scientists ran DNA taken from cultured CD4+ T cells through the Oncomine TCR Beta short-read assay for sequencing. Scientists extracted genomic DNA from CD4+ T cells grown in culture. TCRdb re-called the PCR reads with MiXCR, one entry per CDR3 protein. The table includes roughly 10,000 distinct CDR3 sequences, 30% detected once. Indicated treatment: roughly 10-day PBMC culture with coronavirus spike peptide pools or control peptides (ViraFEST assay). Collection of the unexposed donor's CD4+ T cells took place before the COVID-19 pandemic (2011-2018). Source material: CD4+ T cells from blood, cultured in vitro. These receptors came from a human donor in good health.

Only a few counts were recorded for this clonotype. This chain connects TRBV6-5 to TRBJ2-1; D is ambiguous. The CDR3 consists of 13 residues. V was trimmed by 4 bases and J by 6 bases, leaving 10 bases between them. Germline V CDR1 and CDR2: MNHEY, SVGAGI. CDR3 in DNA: TGTGCCAGCAGTTTTTTATCGAGCAATGAGCAGTTCTTC. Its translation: CASSFLSSNEQFF.

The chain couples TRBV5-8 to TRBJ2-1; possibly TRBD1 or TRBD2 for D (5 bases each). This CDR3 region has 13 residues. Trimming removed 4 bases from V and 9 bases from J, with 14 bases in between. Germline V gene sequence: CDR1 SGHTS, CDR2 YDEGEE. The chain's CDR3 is CASSARPGTEQFF. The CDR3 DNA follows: TGTGCCAGCAGCGCCAGGCCGGGGACTGAGCAGTTCTTC.

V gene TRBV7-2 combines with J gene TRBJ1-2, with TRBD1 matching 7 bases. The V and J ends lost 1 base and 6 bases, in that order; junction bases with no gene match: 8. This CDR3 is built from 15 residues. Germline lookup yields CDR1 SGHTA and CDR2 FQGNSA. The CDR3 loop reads CASSLGGGGVNGYTF. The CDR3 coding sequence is TGTGCCAGCAGCTTAGGGGGAGGGGGCGTTAATGGCTACACCTTC.

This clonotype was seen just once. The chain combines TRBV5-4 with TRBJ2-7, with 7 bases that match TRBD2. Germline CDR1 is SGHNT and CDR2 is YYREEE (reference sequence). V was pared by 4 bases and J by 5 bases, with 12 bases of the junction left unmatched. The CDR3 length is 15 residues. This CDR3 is CASSPTGGSIDEQYF. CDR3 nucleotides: TGTGCCAGCAGCCCGACTGGCGGGAGTATCGACGAGCAGTACTTC.

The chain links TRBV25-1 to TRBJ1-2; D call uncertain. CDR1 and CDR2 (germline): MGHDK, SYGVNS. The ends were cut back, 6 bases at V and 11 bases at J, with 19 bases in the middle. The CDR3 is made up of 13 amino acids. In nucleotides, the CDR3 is TGTGCCAGCAGCTCCCAAGGCAGCCGGGATTACACCTTC. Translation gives CASSSQGSRDYTF.

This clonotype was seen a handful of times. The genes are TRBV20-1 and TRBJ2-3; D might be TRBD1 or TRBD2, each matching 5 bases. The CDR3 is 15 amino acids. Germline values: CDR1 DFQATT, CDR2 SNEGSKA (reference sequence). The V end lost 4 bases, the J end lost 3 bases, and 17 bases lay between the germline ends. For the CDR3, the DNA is TGCAGTGCTAACCTTCCGGGACCCCAAACAGATACGCAGTATTTT. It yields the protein CSANLPGPQTDTQYF.

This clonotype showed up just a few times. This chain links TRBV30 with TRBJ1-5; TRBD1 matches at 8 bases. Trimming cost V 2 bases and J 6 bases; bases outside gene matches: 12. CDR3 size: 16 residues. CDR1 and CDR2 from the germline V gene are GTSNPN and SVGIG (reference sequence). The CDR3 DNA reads TGTGCCTGGAGTTCGGGACAGGCGGATTTCGGTCAGCCCCAGCATTTT. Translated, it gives CAWSSGQADFGQPQHF.

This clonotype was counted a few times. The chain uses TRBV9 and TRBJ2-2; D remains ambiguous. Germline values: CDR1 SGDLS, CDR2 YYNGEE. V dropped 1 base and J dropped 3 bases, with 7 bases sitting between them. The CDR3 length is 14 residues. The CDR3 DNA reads TGTGCCAGCAGCGTAACCCCCGACACCGGGGAGCTGTTTTTT. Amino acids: CASSVTPDTGELFF.

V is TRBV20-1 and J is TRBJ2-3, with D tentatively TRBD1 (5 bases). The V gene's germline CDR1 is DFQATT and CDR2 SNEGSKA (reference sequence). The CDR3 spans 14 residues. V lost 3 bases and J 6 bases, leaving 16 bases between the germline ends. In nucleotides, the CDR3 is TGCAGTGCTAGTGGGTCAGGGTTAACGGATACGCAGTATTTT. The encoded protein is CSASGSGLTDTQYF.

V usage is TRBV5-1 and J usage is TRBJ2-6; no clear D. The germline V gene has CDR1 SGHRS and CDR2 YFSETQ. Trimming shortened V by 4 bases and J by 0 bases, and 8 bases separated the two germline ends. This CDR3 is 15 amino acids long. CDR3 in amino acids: CASSPSTSGANVLTF. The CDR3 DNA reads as TGCGCCAGCAGCCCTTCGACCTCTGGGGCCAACGTCCTGACTTTC.

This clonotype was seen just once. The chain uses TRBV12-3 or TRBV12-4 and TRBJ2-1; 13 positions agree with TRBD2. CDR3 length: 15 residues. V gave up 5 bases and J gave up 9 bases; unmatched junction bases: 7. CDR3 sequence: CASSQGLAGRGEQFF. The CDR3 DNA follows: TGTGCCAGCAGTCAGGGACTAGCGGGACGGGGTGAGCAGTTCTTC.

CDR3 region: CASSVRQGQNTEAFF. The CDR3 nucleotides are TGTGCCAGTAGTGTCCGACAGGGCCAGAACACTGAAGCTTTCTTT. This rearrangement joins TRBV19 to TRBJ1-1; TRBD1 aligns across 7 bases. V was clipped by 5 bases and J by 1 base; unmatched bases: 7. The CDR3 length is 15 residues. CDR1 and CDR2 from the germline V gene are LNHDA and SQIVND (reference sequence).

CDR3 region: CASLAGNYEQYF. In nucleotides, the CDR3 is TGTGCCAGCCTAGCGGGAAACTACGAGCAGTACTTC. This chain connects TRBV2 to TRBJ2-7; TRBD2 matches 9 bases. The CDR3 spans 12 residues. V gave up 8 bases and J gave up 3 bases; unmatched junction bases: 2. The germline CDR1 and CDR2 sequences are SNHLY and FYNNEI.

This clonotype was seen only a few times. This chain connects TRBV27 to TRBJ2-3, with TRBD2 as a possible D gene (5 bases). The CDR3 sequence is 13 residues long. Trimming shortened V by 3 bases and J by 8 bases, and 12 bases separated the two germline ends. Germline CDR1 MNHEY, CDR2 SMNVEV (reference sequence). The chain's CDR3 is CASSLARGGTQYF. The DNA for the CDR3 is TGTGCCAGCAGTTTGGCCCGGGGTGGTACGCAGTATTTT.

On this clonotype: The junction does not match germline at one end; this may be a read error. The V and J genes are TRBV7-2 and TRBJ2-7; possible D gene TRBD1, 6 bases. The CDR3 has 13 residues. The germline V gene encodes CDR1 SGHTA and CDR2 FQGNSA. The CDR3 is CASSLGGRPAPCF. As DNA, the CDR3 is TGTGCCAGCAGCTTAGGGGGGCGGCCCGCCCCGTGCTTC.

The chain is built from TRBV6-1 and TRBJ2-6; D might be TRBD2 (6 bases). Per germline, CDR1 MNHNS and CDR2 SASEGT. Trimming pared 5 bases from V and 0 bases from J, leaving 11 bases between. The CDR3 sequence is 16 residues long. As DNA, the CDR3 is TGTGCCAGCAGTCGAAACGGGGGCTCTGGGGCCAACGTCCTGACTTTC. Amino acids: CASSRNGGSGANVLTF.

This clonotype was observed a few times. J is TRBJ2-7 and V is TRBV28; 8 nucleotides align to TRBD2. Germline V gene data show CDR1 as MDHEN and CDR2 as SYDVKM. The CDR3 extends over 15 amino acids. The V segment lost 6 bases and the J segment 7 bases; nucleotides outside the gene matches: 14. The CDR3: CASRGASAGGGEQYF. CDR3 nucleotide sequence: TGTGCCAGCAGGGGGGCTTCGGCGGGAGGTGGGGAGCAGTACTTC.

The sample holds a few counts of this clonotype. The CDR3 loop is CASSDARYNQPQHF. CDR3 DNA sequence: TGTGCCAGCAGCGACGCACGGTACAATCAGCCCCAGCATTTT. V and J are TRBV6-1 and TRBJ1-5, with D unclear. Germline V gives CDR1 MNHNS, CDR2 SASEGT. The ends were cut back, 6 bases at V and 3 bases at J, with 12 bases in the middle. CDR3 length equals 14 residues.

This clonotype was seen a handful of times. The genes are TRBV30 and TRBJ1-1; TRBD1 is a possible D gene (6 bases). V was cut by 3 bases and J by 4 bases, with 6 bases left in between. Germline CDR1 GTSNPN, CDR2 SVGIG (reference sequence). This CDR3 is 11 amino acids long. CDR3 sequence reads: CAWRQGTEAFF. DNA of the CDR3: TGTGCCTGGAGACAGGGCACTGAAGCTTTCTTT.

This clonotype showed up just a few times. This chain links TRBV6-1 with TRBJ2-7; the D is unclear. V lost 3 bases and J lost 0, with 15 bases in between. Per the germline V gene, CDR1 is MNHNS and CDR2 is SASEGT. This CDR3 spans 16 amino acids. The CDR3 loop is CASSDMTPISSYEQYF. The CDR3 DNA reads TGTGCCAGCAGTGACATGACACCAATTAGCTCCTACGAGCAGTACTTC.